Listed below are T cell receptor beta chains from one sample, sequenced in a study of radiation and T cells in renal cell carcinoma. Some clones are missing from TCRdb's copy, which holds only in-frame ones; the method was immunoSEQ multiplex PCR. Seen here are 130,000 or so clones, approximately 87% observed once, and the top ten hold under 25%. Specimen: blood, collected from a patient whose treatment included radiotherapy and nephrectomy. Source of these receptors: a woman between 50 and 59 years old with renal cell carcinoma. The CDR3 runs from the conserved cysteine through the conserved F or W. D genes are given only for firm matches. Size is omitted from some rows. Given values are once, few, many or a class for expanded clones.

v_call	d_call	j_call	clone_size	cdr3_aa	cdr3_nt
TRBV10-3	-	TRBJ2-5	-	CAISESVGQEETQYF	TGTGCCATCAGTGAGTCAGTGGGACAAGAAGAGACCCAGTACTTC
TRBV20-1	-	TRBJ1-2	-	CSARPGNGYTF	TGCAGTGCTAGGCCAGGAAATGGCTACACCTTC
TRBV2	-	TRBJ1-2	-	CASTMGRRGYTF	TGTGCCAGCACGATGGGCCGGAGAGGCTACACCTTC
TRBV14	-	TRBJ1-1	-	CASSQDGAHVNTEAFF	TGTGCCAGCAGCCAAGATGGGGCACACGTTAACACTGAAGCTTTCTTT
TRBV11-3	-	TRBJ1-1	-	CASSLDRMNTEAFF	TGTGCCAGCAGCTTAGATAGGATGAACACTGAAGCTTTCTTT
TRBV7-2	-	TRBJ1-1	few	CASSLSVYENTEAFF	TGTGCCAGCAGCTTATCCGTATACGAAAACACTGAAGCTTTCTTT
TRBV27	-	TRBJ1-5	once	CASSLPLTSAEGQPQHF	TGTGCCAGCAGTTTACCTCTGACCTCGGCTGAGGGTCAGCCCCAGCATTTT
TRBV29-1	-	TRBJ2-1	-	CSVEDWQEKNEQFF	TGCAGCGTTGAAGATTGGCAGGAGAAGAATGAGCAGTTCTTC
TRBV7-9	-	TRBJ1-4	few	CASSQDLVREKLFF	TGTGCCAGCAGCCAAGACCTCGTTCGGGAAAAACTGTTTTTT
TRBV10-3	TRBD2	TRBJ2-3	many	CAIRGERAQYF	TGTGCCATCCGGGGGGAGCGGGCGCAGTATTTT
TRBV7-2	-	TRBJ2-7	-	CASSLAEGDHYEQYF	TGTGCCAGCAGCTTAGCGGAGGGGGATCACTACGAGCAGTACTTC
TRBV28	TRBD1	TRBJ2-5	-	CASRIPQGPQETQYF	TGTGCCAGCAGGATTCCACAGGGGCCCCAAGAGACCCAGTACTTC
TRBV12-5	-	TRBJ1-5	-	CASGNNQPQHF	TGTGCTAGTGGCAACAATCAGCCCCAGCATTTT
TRBV27	TRBD2	TRBJ2-1	-	CASRKSGINEQFF	TGTGCCAGCAGAAAGAGCGGGATTAATGAGCAGTTCTTC
TRBV2	TRBD1	TRBJ1-6	few	CASSARGLNSPLHF	TGTGCCAGCAGTGCCAGGGGGCTGAATTCACCCCTCCACTTT
TRBV29-1	TRBD1	TRBJ2-5	-	CSVDRGFIKTQYF	TGCAGCGTAGACAGGGGTTTCATAAAGACCCAGTACTTC
TRBV28	-	TRBJ1-2	-	CASSFPEGALNYGYTF	TGTGCCAGCAGTTTTCCCGAAGGGGCGCTTAACTATGGCTACACCTTC
TRBV5-1	TRBD1	TRBJ1-5	-	CASSLSGTANQPQHF	TGCGCCAGCAGCTTATCCGGGACAGCGAATCAGCCCCAGCATTTT
TRBV14	TRBD1	TRBJ1-2	-	CASSPLTGAYYGYTF	TGTGCCAGCAGCCCCCTGACAGGGGCGTACTATGGCTACACCTTC
TRBV4-2	-	TRBJ2-7	-	CASSRPGVASSYEQYF	TGTGCCAGCAGCCGCCCCGGGGTCGCGAGCTCCTACGAGCAGTACTTC
TRBV10-3	TRBD2	TRBJ2-3	once	CAISEPLAGGPDTQYF	TGTGCCATCAGTGAACCACTAGCGGGGGGCCCAGATACGCAGTATTTT
TRBV5-1	TRBD2	TRBJ2-2	-	CASSKTSGTGELFF	TGCGCCAGCAGCAAGACTAGCGGAACCGGGGAGCTGTTTTTT
TRBV6-5	-	TRBJ1-1	-	CASSPDPTRETFF	TGTGCCAGCAGTCCCGACCCTACTAGGGAAACTTTCTTT
TRBV9	TRBD2	TRBJ2-2	-	CASSVVLAGGTGELFF	TGTGCCAGCAGCGTAGTCTTAGCGGGGGGCACCGGGGAGCTGTTTTTT
TRBV9	TRBD1	TRBJ2-6	once	CASSKGQAGANVLTF	TGTGCCAGCAGCAAAGGACAGGCTGGGGCCAACGTCCTGACTTTC
TRBV7-2	-	TRBJ1-4	-	CASSLGGTNEKLFF	TGTGCCAGCAGCCTCGGTGGGACTAATGAAAAACTGTTTTTT
TRBV28	-	TRBJ2-2	-	CASRGQFTGELFF	TGTGCCAGCAGAGGACAGTTCACCGGGGAGCTGTTTTTT
TRBV2	-	TRBJ2-5	-	CASTLRRSETQYF	TGTGCCAGCACCCTCCGCAGGTCAGAGACCCAGTACTTC